A single sample gave rise to the 9 T cell receptor beta chains below, sequenced in a study of blood T cell repertoires in COVID-19. The protocol was immunoSEQ multiplex PCR, while the TCRdb copy is restricted to in-frame clones and leaves out a portion. The top ten hold around 30% of the sample, which has about 50,000 clones, over 85% seen once. The sequencing sample was made of peripheral blood. These receptors came from a woman at least 80 years old with acute or convalescent COVID-19.

This clone was found once. V is TRBV19 and J is TRBJ1-3; the D is unclear. Germline V gives CDR1 LNHDA, CDR2 SQIVND (reference sequence). This CDR3 is 20 amino acids long. V was pared by 3 bases and J by 1 base, with 25 bases between. In DNA, the CDR3 is TGTGCCAGTAGTATTCGGCCGAAAATGTCGCGGAACGCATCTGGAAACACCATATATTTT. Translation gives CASSIRPKMSRNASGNTIYF.

The J gene is TRBJ2-5, the V gene TRBV3-1 (or the pseudogene TRBV3-2); 8 nucleotides match TRBD2. The CDR3 runs 13 residues. Germline V gene data show CDR1 as LGHDT and CDR2 as YNNKEL (reference sequence). The V gene end was trimmed by 6 bases and the J gene end by 4 bases; junction bases not matched to a gene: 4. The CDR3 loop reads CASRPTSGETQYF. In DNA form, the CDR3 reads TGTGCCAGCAGGCCAACTAGCGGAGAGACCCAGTACTTC.

This chain connects TRBV5-1 to TRBJ2-1; D remains ambiguous. The length of the CDR3 is 13 residues. Trimming removed 2 bases at V and 3 bases at J, with 6 bases between. Germline CDR1 and CDR2: SGHRS and YFSETQ. This chain's CDR3 is CASSLDIYNEQFF. The CDR3 DNA sequence: TGCGCCAGCAGCTTAGACATCTACAATGAGCAGTTCTTC. The whole variable domain, remainder taken from reference TRBV5-1 and TRBJ2-1, is KAGVTQTPRYLIKTRGQQVTLSCSPISGHRSVSWYQQTPGQGLQFLFEYFSETQRNKGNFPGRFSGRQFSNSRSEMNVSTLELGDSALYLCASSLDIYNEQFFGPGTRLTVL.

V usage is TRBV6-1 and J usage is TRBJ1-4; D is unresolved. The V end was cut by 1 base, the J end by 8 bases, with 8 bases between. The CDR3 spans 13 residues. CDR1 and CDR2 (germline): MNHNS, SASEGT. Here the CDR3 DNA reads TGTGCCAGCAGTGAAGGACGGGTGGAAAAACTGTTTTTT. This gives the protein CASSEGRVEKLFF.

V gene TRBV4-1 combines with J gene TRBJ2-1, with a tentative D call TRBD2 (7 bases). The germline V gene encodes CDR1 MGHRA and CDR2 YSYEKL. The CDR3 is 16 amino acids. V gave up 0 bases and J gave up 4 bases, with 13 bases separating them. For the CDR3, the DNA is TGCGCCAGCAGCCAAGATTTGGGGGGGGCATACAATGAGCAGTTCTTC. This encodes CASSQDLGGAYNEQFF.

The chain links TRBV27 to TRBJ2-5; 11 positions agree with TRBD2. Germline V CDR1 and CDR2: MNHEY, SMNVEV (reference sequence). The CDR3 totals 18 residues. V lost 2 bases and J lost 5; bases outside the gene matches: 13. In DNA form, the CDR3 reads TGTGCCAGCAGTTTAAGGTCACCCCTAGCGGGGGGCCGGGAGACCCAGTACTTC. The encoded protein is CASSLRSPLAGGRETQYF.

The rearrangement joins TRBV21-1 to TRBJ1-4. TRBV21-1 counts as a pseudogene. The CDR3 spans 18 residues. CDR3: CASNPKRVGSSTNEKLFF. The CDR3 coding sequence is TGTGCCAGCAACCCTAAGCGGGTCGGCAGTTCAACTAATGAAAAACTGTTTTTT.

The chain joins TRBV5-1 to TRBJ2-5, with 7 nucleotides matching TRBD1. The CDR3 loop spans 13 amino acids. Trimming at V came to 2 bases and at J to 3 bases, leaving 1 base not matched to a gene. Germline CDR1 is SGHRS and CDR2 is YFSETQ. The CDR3 is CASSFTGEETQYF. CDR3 bases: TGCGCCAGCAGCTTTACAGGGGAAGAGACCCAGTACTTC. The entire variable domain, with the rest obtained from reference TRBV5-1 and TRBJ2-5, is as follows: KAGVTQTPRYLIKTRGQQVTLSCSPISGHRSVSWYQQTPGQGLQFLFEYFSETQRNKGNFPGRFSGRQFSNSRSEMNVSTLELGDSALYLCASSFTGEETQYFGPGTRLLVL.

The V gene is TRBV6-5, the J gene TRBJ1-2, with a weak D call TRBD1 (6 bases). Germline V gives CDR1 MNHEY, CDR2 SVGAGI. The CDR3 is 13 residues long. Trimming left V 5 bases short and J 8 bases short, with 15 bases between. Here the CDR3 reads CASSRAGARGYTF. CDR3 in DNA: TGTGCCAGCAGTAGGGCAGGGGCTCGAGGCTACACCTTC.